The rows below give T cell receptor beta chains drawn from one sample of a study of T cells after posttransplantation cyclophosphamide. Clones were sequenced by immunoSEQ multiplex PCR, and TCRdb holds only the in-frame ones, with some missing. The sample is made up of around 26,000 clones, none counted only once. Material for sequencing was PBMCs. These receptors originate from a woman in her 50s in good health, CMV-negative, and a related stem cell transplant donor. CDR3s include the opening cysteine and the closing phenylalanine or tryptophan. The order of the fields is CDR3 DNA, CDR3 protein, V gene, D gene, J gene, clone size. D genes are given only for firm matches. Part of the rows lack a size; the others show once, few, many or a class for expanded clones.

cdr3_nt: TGTGCCAGCAGCTGGACAGGGGGAGAATCTGGCTACACCTTC
cdr3_aa: CASSWTGGESGYTF
v_call: TRBV7-2
d_call: TRBD1
j_call: TRBJ1-2
clone_size: many

cdr3_nt: TGCGCCAGCAGCCCGCCCCAGGGTTCAGGAGCCTACGAGCAGTACTTC
cdr3_aa: CASSPPQGSGAYEQYF
v_call: TRBV5-1
d_call: .
j_call: TRBJ2-7
clone_size: many

cdr3_nt: TGTGCCAGCAGTGAAGGGACTTTAATTGCCTACGAGCAGTACTTC
cdr3_aa: CASSEGTLIAYEQYF
v_call: TRBV6-1
d_call: .
j_call: TRBJ2-7
clone_size: many

cdr3_nt: TGTGCCACCAGCATCTCACCTCCGGACAGGGGAGGGGTAGAGACCCAGTACTTC
cdr3_aa: CATSISPPDRGGVETQYF
v_call: TRBV15
d_call: TRBD1
j_call: TRBJ2-5
clone_size: many

cdr3_nt: TGCGCCAGCAGCGACCGGGACTCTTCCTACGAGCAGTACTTC
cdr3_aa: CASSDRDSSYEQYF
v_call: TRBV5-1
d_call: .
j_call: TRBJ2-7
clone_size: many

cdr3_nt: TGTGCCAGCAGCTTCTCCGGGACAAACAATGAGCAGTTCTTC
cdr3_aa: CASSFSGTNNEQFF
v_call: TRBV7-3
d_call: .
j_call: TRBJ2-1
clone_size: many

cdr3_nt: TGTGCCAGCAGCCCGGATCAGGGGGCCCAAAGCTACACCTTC
cdr3_aa: CASSPDQGAQSYTF
v_call: TRBV5-5
d_call: TRBD1
j_call: TRBJ1-2
clone_size: many

cdr3_nt: TGCGCCAGCAGCCAAAGAATGGCCGGGACAGGGATCACAGATACGCAGTATTTT
cdr3_aa: CASSQRMAGTGITDTQYF
v_call: TRBV4-3
d_call: TRBD1
j_call: TRBJ2-3
clone_size: many

cdr3_nt: TGTGCCAGCAGTTCATTCACAGGGTTTAGGGGCTACACCTTC
cdr3_aa: CASSSFTGFRGYTF
v_call: TRBV27
d_call: .
j_call: TRBJ1-2
clone_size: many

cdr3_nt: TGTGCCAGCAGTTCTTACAGGGAAATTAACTATGGCTACACCTTC
cdr3_aa: CASSSYREINYGYTF
v_call: TRBV27
d_call: .
j_call: TRBJ1-2
clone_size: many

cdr3_nt: TGTGCCATCAGTGATACAGGGGGCGTGGAGACCCAGTACTTC
cdr3_aa: CAISDTGGVETQYF
v_call: TRBV10-3
d_call: TRBD1
j_call: TRBJ2-5
clone_size: many

cdr3_nt: TGTGCCTGGAGGGGGGGGTACTATGGCTACACCTTC
cdr3_aa: CAWRGGYYGYTF
v_call: TRBV30
d_call: .
j_call: TRBJ1-2
clone_size: many

cdr3_nt: TGTGCCAGCAGCCAAGCGTCAGGGATCATGAACACTGAAGCTTTCTTT
cdr3_aa: CASSQASGIMNTEAFF
v_call: TRBV11-2
d_call: .
j_call: TRBJ1-1
clone_size: many

cdr3_nt: TGCGCCAGCAGCCCAAGTCGGGGACTAGGCAATGAGCAGTTCTTC
cdr3_aa: CASSPSRGLGNEQFF
v_call: TRBV4-1
d_call: TRBD2
j_call: TRBJ2-1
clone_size: many

cdr3_nt: TGTGCCAGCAGCTCCAGACAGGGGCAGGACCAGTACTTC
cdr3_aa: CASSSRQGQDQYF
v_call: TRBV7-6
d_call: TRBD1
j_call: TRBJ2-7
clone_size: many

cdr3_nt: TGTGCCAGCAGCGTAGCAAGGGGGAACTCTGGAAACACCATATATTTT
cdr3_aa: CASSVARGNSGNTIYF
v_call: TRBV9
d_call: .
j_call: TRBJ1-3
clone_size: many

cdr3_nt: TGTGCCAGTAGTATGGGACAGGGAAAGACTCAGCCCCAGCATTTT
cdr3_aa: CASSMGQGKTQPQHF
v_call: TRBV19
d_call: TRBD1
j_call: TRBJ1-5
clone_size: many

cdr3_nt: TGCAGCGTTGGGACTAGCGGGGGGAACACAGATACGCAGTATTTT
cdr3_aa: CSVGTSGGNTDTQYF
v_call: TRBV29-1
d_call: TRBD2
j_call: TRBJ2-3
clone_size: many

cdr3_nt: TGTGCCAGCAGCTTAGGGGGCGCGACCTACAATGAGCAGTTCTTC
cdr3_aa: CASSLGGATYNEQFF
v_call: TRBV7-9
d_call: .
j_call: TRBJ2-1
clone_size: many

cdr3_nt: TGTGCCAGCAGTGGGACTGACAGGGGGAGTTTGAATTCACCCCTCCACTTT
cdr3_aa: CASSGTDRGSLNSPLHF
v_call: TRBV25-1
d_call: TRBD1
j_call: TRBJ1-6
clone_size: many

cdr3_nt: TGTGCCAGCAGCTTTAAACCGGGACAGGGATACAATGAGCAGTTCTTC
cdr3_aa: CASSFKPGQGYNEQFF
v_call: TRBV11-2
d_call: TRBD1
j_call: TRBJ2-1
clone_size: many

cdr3_nt: TGCGCCAGCAGTGAGTCCACGGGACTAGCGGGAGTCAGTGAGCAGTTCTTC
cdr3_aa: CASSESTGLAGVSEQFF
v_call: TRBV10-2
d_call: TRBD2
j_call: TRBJ2-1
clone_size: many

cdr3_nt: TGTGCCAGCAATCCCCAGGGGGAGGCAACTAATGAAAAACTGTTTTTT
cdr3_aa: CASNPQGEATNEKLFF
v_call: TRBV2
d_call: TRBD1
j_call: TRBJ1-4
clone_size: many

cdr3_nt: TGTGCCAGCAGTCCGGGGACAGGGGGCTATGAGCAGTTCTTC
cdr3_aa: CASSPGTGGYEQFF
v_call: TRBV27
d_call: TRBD1
j_call: TRBJ2-1
clone_size: many

cdr3_nt: TGCGCCAGCAGCTTGGTGGTGACAGGGGCGAAGACCCAGTACTTC
cdr3_aa: CASSLVVTGAKTQYF
v_call: TRBV5-1
d_call: TRBD1
j_call: TRBJ2-5
clone_size: many

cdr3_nt: TGTGCCAGCAGTACAAGACAGGGGAGGACAGATACGCAGTATTTT
cdr3_aa: CASSTRQGRTDTQYF
v_call: TRBV25-1
d_call: TRBD1
j_call: TRBJ2-3
clone_size: many

cdr3_nt: TGCGCCAGCAGTGAGCGGACTAGCGGGGGAGGTGAGCAGTTCTTC
cdr3_aa: CASSERTSGGGEQFF
v_call: TRBV10-2
d_call: TRBD2
j_call: TRBJ2-1
clone_size: many

cdr3_nt: TGTGCCAGCAGTTTATCCAAAGGGGCTGAAGCTTTCTTT
cdr3_aa: CASSLSKGAEAFF
v_call: TRBV28
d_call: .
j_call: TRBJ1-1
clone_size: many

cdr3_nt: TGTGCCAGCAGCAAGGGACTAGCGGGGGGGCAAGAGACCCAGTACTTC
cdr3_aa: CASSKGLAGGQETQYF
v_call: TRBV5-6
d_call: TRBD2
j_call: TRBJ2-5
clone_size: many

cdr3_nt: TGTGCCAGCAGCCTGATCCCGAGTGAAGCTTTCTTT
cdr3_aa: CASSLIPSEAFF
v_call: TRBV11-2
d_call: .
j_call: TRBJ1-1
clone_size: many

cdr3_nt: TGTGCCAGCATCGTAGCGGGGGGAACGTCGCGCACCGGGGAGCTGTTTTTT
cdr3_aa: CASIVAGGTSRTGELFF
v_call: TRBV7-2
d_call: TRBD2
j_call: TRBJ2-2
clone_size: many

cdr3_nt: TGTGCCAGCAGTGACCCGGGGACAGGTCAGTTCTTC
cdr3_aa: CASSDPGTGQFF
v_call: TRBV6-4
d_call: TRBD1
j_call: TRBJ2-1
clone_size: many

cdr3_nt: TGTGCCAGCATTGCGCAGGGGAGAGCGGACGAGCAGTACTTC
cdr3_aa: CASIAQGRADEQYF
v_call: TRBV28
d_call: .
j_call: TRBJ2-7
clone_size: many

cdr3_nt: TGTGCCAGCAGTGAACAGCGTTCTAGCAATCAGCCCCAGCATTTT
cdr3_aa: CASSEQRSSNQPQHF
v_call: TRBV6-1
d_call: .
j_call: TRBJ1-5
clone_size: many

cdr3_nt: TGTGCCAGCAGCTTGAGAGAGCGAGCTTTCTTT
cdr3_aa: CASSLRERAFF
v_call: TRBV5-6
d_call: .
j_call: TRBJ1-1
clone_size: many

cdr3_nt: TGTGCCAGCAGCTTATTGGCGGGGGGGCCCGGTGAGCAGTTCTTC
cdr3_aa: CASSLLAGGPGEQFF
v_call: TRBV7-7
d_call: TRBD2
j_call: TRBJ2-1
clone_size: many

cdr3_nt: TGCAGCGTGGGAGGGGGGCTCGGAAACACCATATATTTT
cdr3_aa: CSVGGGLGNTIYF
v_call: TRBV29-1
d_call: .
j_call: TRBJ1-3
clone_size: many

cdr3_nt: TGTGCCACCAGCAGAGATAATAGGCAGGGGGTCCTCTATGGAAACACCATATATTTT
cdr3_aa: CATSRDNRQGVLYGNTIYF
v_call: TRBV15
d_call: TRBD1
j_call: TRBJ1-3
clone_size: many

cdr3_nt: TGTGCCAGCTCACCCCTCGGACTAGCGGGGGGTGTAGCCAAAAACATTCAGTACTTC
cdr3_aa: CASSPLGLAGGVAKNIQYF
v_call: TRBV18
d_call: TRBD2
j_call: TRBJ2-4
clone_size: many

cdr3_nt: TGTGCCAGCTCGTTCGGAGTTGAGGCTGAAGCTTTCTTT
cdr3_aa: CASSFGVEAEAFF
v_call: TRBV18
d_call: .
j_call: TRBJ1-1
clone_size: many

cdr3_nt: TGTGCCAGCAGTGTCCCGGTTGCAACTAATGAAAAACTGTTTTTT
cdr3_aa: CASSVPVATNEKLFF
v_call: TRBV2
d_call: .
j_call: TRBJ1-4
clone_size: many

cdr3_nt: TGCGCCAGCAGCCCAGCTAGCATAGGCACAGATACGCAGTATTTT
cdr3_aa: CASSPASIGTDTQYF
v_call: TRBV5-1
d_call: .
j_call: TRBJ2-3
clone_size: .

cdr3_nt: TGTGCCAGCAGCTTGGGGACAGGGACAGGGGATACGCAGTATTTT
cdr3_aa: CASSLGTGTGDTQYF
v_call: TRBV5-8
d_call: TRBD1
j_call: TRBJ2-3
clone_size: many

cdr3_nt: TGCGCCAGCAGCCTAGAATACAGGGGGGCGAGCACAGATACGCAGTATTTT
cdr3_aa: CASSLEYRGASTDTQYF
v_call: TRBV4-1
d_call: TRBD1
j_call: TRBJ2-3
clone_size: many

cdr3_nt: TGTGCCAGCAAGGGACAGATTAACACCGGGGAGCTGTTTTTT
cdr3_aa: CASKGQINTGELFF
v_call: TRBV2
d_call: TRBD1
j_call: TRBJ2-2
clone_size: many

cdr3_nt: TGTGCCAGCAGTTCTTGGCAAACCTCCTACAATGAGCAGTTCTTC
cdr3_aa: CASSSWQTSYNEQFF
v_call: TRBV27
d_call: .
j_call: TRBJ2-1
clone_size: many

cdr3_nt: TGCGCCAGCAGCCAAATTCTAGCGGGCTCAGATACGCAGTATTTT
cdr3_aa: CASSQILAGSDTQYF
v_call: TRBV4-3
d_call: TRBD2
j_call: TRBJ2-3
clone_size: many

cdr3_nt: TGTGCCAGCAGCTTAGATCAGACAGGGTATAGCAATCAGCCCCAGCATTTT
cdr3_aa: CASSLDQTGYSNQPQHF
v_call: TRBV7-8
d_call: TRBD1
j_call: TRBJ1-5
clone_size: many

cdr3_nt: TGTGCCAGCAGCACTAGCGGGAGTGTCGGTAATGAGCAGTTCTTC
cdr3_aa: CASSTSGSVGNEQFF
v_call: TRBV2
d_call: TRBD2
j_call: TRBJ2-1
clone_size: many

cdr3_nt: TGTGCCAGCAGCCCACCCTGGGACTTCACAGATACGCAGTATTTT
cdr3_aa: CASSPPWDFTDTQYF
v_call: TRBV7-3
d_call: .
j_call: TRBJ2-3
clone_size: many